This entry describes one T cell receptor beta chain. In this sample, this clonotype turned up many times. Its antigen specificity is not known. Per-nucleotide qualities are absent, and no much larger clonotype sits a single base away. The sample comes from a study of T cells in Graves' hyperthyroidism and ophthalmopathy (dated by TCRdb to between 2018 and 2020). Study-wide context: Peripheral blood samples were taken at the time of initial diagnosis, prior to any treatment. The 100 discovery patients were divided at random into training and test sets in a 7:3 ratio. Once sampling was done, hyperthyroidism patients were given methimazole at a starting dose of 30 mg daily, whereas ophthalmopathy patients were given high-dose intravenous methylprednisolone. Prospective prediction of ophthalmopathy was tested in an independent validation cohort of fewer than 20 hyperthyroidism patients and 15 to 17 patients who later progressed to ophthalmopathy. A discovery cohort of about 96 patients, 43 with Graves' ophthalmopathy and 55 to 65 with stable Graves' hyperthyroidism, was used to find distinguishing TCR V-J signatures. In about six Graves' hyperthyroidism patients, the study also compared T-cell repertoires from thyroid tissue with T-cell repertoires from blood. TCR Vbeta CDR3 sequencing of 135 peripheral blood samples (more than 40 ophthalmopathy, 75 or so hyperthyroidism and approximately 17 progressor patients) is reported in the paper. The investigation overall reported the following: Blood samples also contained most of the expanded thyroid clonotypes (frequency above 0.001), which suggests that blood repertoires may reflect thyroid immune responses. Sample size was not statistically predetermined, and investigators were not blinded to group allocation. In validation, the model predicted progression to ophthalmopathy a median of around 6.5 months before onset, with about 70% sensitivity and more than 72% specificity. A 13 V-J signature model separated ophthalmopathy from stable hyperthyroidism, with 87.88% sensitivity and 81.08% specificity in cross-validation and 80%/75% in testing.

Amplification of TCR beta CDR3 regions was carried out from RNA transcripts. The TCR CDR3 was subjected to a first round of RT-PCR using the HTBI primer set and the Qiagen OneStep RT-PCR kit. Libraries were constructed in a second round of multiplex PCR, after which size selection and purification were performed. The libraries were sequenced on an Illumina HiSeq2000 using paired-end 100 bp reads. From the authors' description of their analysis: SOAPnuke was used to process the raw data, removing reads that contained adapters or uncalled bases, had a mean Phred below 15, or lacked an exact match to the constant primer or identifier. COPE v1.2.5 was used to merge the high-quality paired reads, and each unique nucleotide sequence was defined as a clonotype. MiTCR v1.1 was used to align clonotypes to the IMGT TRBV, TRBD and TRBJ reference segments. Only V-J combinations with frequency above 0.0001, covering roughly 99% of repertoires, were analysed. A TCS score was defined as the ratio between F50 (clonal expansion) and ExV (chaos), using BLOSUM62-based TCRdist between CDR3 peptides within each V-J. Welch's t-statistics and random forest reduced around 550 V-J features to 10 to 15, which were used in a naive Bayes classifier (R e1071). TCRdb redid the processing of the public reads, applying fastp at Q25 and MiXCR, and retained in-frame beta chains. Each record represents a unique CDR3 protein, reported with the most common genes and DNA among its rows. What appears here as the V and J calls and clone size reflects TCRdb's work, not the paper's. This sample holds hundreds of thousands of distinct CDR3 sequences; around 20% were observed only once. Under 35% of the sample lies in the top ten.

The CDR3 runs 16 residues from the cysteine to the phenylalanine. Just the 48-base CDR3 DNA is kept, in frame starting at base 1. V and J are trimmed by 5 bases and 4 bases, and the gene matches miss 7 bases of the junction. Based on the germline V gene (reference sequence), the CDR1 and CDR2 sequences are LNHNV and YYDKDF. Ophthalmopathy patients had moderately to severely active disease, Clinical Activity Score of at least 3, NOSPECS grade of at least 4, and duration under 3 months. Patients with uncontrolled infections, other autoimmune diseases, pregnancy or lactation were excluded. Diagnoses were based on clinical symptoms, serum thyroxine and TRAb, thyroid ultrasound and orbital computed tomography. PBMCs were separated from 10 ml of fresh peripheral blood using Ficoll-Paque density gradient centrifugation. Trizol reagent was used to extract total RNA, and RNA quality was then checked on an Agilent 2100 Bioanalyzer.

The specimen sequenced was blood. The receptor comes from a man aged 30-40 years with Graves' ophthalmopathy. The chain links TRBV15 with TRBJ2-1, with 11 middle bases fitting TRBD2. The CDR3 region reads CATSRGTSGTYNEQFF. The base sequence is TGTGCCACCAGCCGAGGGACTAGCGGAACTTACAATGAGCAGTTCTTC.